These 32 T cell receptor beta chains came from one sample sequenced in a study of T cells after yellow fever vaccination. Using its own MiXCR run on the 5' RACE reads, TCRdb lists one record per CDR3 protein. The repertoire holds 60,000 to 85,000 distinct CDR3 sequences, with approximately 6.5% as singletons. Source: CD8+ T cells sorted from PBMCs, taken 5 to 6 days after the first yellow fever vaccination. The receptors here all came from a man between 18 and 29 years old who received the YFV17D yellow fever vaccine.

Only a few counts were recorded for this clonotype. CDR3 residues: CSVEGETSGGFRDTQYF. The DNA for the CDR3 is TGCAGCGTTGAAGGGGAGACTAGCGGGGGGTTTAGAGATACGCAGTATTTT. J is TRBJ2-3 and V is TRBV29-1; 13 nucleotides agree with TRBD2. CDR1 and CDR2 (germline): SQVTM, ANQGSEA. The CDR3 consists of 17 residues. V shed 1 base and J 5 bases; nucleotides not matched to a gene: 9.

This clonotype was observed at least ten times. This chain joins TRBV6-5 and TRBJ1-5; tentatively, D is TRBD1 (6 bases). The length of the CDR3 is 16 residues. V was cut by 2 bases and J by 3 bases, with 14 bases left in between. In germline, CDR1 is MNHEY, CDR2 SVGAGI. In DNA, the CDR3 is TGTGCCAGCAGTTACGAGCAGGGGAGCACCAATCAGCCCCAGCATTTT. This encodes CASSYEQGSTNQPQHF.

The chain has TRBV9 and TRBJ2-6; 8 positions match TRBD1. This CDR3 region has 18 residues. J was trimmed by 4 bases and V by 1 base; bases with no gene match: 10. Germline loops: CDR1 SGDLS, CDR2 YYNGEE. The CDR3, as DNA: TGTGCCAGCAGCGTAAACACCCAGACAGGGGTCGGGGCCAACGTCCTGACTTTC. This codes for CASSVNTQTGVGANVLTF.

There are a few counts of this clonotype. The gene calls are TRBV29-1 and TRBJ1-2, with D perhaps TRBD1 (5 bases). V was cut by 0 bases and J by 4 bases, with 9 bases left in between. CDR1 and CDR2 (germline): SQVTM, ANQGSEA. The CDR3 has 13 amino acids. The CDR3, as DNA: TGCAGCGTTGAAGACAGGGAGGGCTATGGCTACACCTTC. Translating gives CSVEDREGYGYTF.

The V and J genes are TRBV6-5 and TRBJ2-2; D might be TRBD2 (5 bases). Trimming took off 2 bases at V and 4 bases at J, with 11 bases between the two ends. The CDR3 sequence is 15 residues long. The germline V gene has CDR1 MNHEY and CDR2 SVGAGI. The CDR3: CASSYTGVGTGELFF. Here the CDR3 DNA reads TGTGCCAGCAGTTACACCGGGGTGGGCACCGGGGAGCTGTTTTTT.

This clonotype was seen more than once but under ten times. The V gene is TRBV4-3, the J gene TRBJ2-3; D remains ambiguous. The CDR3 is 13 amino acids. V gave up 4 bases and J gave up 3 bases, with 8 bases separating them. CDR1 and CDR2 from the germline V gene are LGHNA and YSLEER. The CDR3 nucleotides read TGCGCCAGCAGCCCCGAGTGGACAGATACGCAGTATTTT. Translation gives CASSPEWTDTQYF.

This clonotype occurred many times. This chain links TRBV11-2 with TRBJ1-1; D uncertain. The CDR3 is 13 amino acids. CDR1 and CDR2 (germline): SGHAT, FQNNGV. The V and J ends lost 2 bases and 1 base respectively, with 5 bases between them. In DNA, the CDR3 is TGTGCCAGCAGCTTAACAGCGAACACTGAAGCTTTCTTT. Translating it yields CASSLTANTEAFF.

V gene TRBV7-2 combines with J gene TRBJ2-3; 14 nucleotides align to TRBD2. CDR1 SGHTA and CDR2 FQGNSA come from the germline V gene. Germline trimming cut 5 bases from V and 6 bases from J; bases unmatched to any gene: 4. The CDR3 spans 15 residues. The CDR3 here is CASSVGTSGGDTQYF. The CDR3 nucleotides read TGTGCCAGCAGCGTCGGGACTAGCGGGGGTGATACGCAGTATTTT. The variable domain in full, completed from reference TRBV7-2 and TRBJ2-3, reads GAGVSQSPSNKVTEKGKDVELRCDPISGHTALYWYRQSLGQGLEFLIYFQGNSAPDKSGLPSDRFSAERTGGSVSTLTIQRTQQEDSAVYLCASSVGTSGGDTQYFGPGTRLTVL.

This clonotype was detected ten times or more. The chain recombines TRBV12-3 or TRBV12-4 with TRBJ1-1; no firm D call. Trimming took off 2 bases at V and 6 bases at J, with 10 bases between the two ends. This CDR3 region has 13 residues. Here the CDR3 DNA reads TGTGCCAGCAGTTTATCAGGAAAATCTGAAGCTTTCTTT. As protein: CASSLSGKSEAFF.

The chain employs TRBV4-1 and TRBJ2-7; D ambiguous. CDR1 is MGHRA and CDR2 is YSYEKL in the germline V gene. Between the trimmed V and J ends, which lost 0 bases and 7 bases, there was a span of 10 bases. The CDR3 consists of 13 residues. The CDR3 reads CASSQDHRSEQYF. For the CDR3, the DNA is TGCGCCAGCAGCCAAGATCACCGATCAGAGCAGTACTTC.

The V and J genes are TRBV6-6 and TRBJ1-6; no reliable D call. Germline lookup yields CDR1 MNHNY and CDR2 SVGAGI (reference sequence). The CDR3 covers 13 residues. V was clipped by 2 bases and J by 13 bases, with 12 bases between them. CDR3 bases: TGTGCCAGCAGTTACCAAGACGGCGCGCCCCTCCACTTT. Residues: CASSYQDGAPLHF.

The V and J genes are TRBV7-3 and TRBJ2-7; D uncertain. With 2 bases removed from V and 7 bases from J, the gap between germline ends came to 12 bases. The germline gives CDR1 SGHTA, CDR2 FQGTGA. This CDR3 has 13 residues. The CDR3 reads CASSLLASEEQYV. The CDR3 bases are TGTGCCAGCAGCTTACTCGCCAGCGAGGAGCAGTACGTC.

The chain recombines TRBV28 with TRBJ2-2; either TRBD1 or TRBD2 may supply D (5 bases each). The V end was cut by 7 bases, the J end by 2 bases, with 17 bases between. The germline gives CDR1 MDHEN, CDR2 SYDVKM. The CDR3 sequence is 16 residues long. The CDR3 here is CASTLEGHLNTGELFF. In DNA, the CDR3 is TGTGCCAGCACCCTCGAGGGGCACCTAAACACCGGGGAGCTGTTTTTT.

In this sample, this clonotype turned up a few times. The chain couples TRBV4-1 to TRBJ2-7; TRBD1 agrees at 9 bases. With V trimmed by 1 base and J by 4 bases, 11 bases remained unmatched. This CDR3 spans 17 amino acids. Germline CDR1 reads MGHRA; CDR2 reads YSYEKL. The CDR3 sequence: CASSQVRSPTGGYEQYF. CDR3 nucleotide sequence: TGCGCCAGCAGCCAAGTTCGGTCCCCGACAGGGGGATACGAGCAGTACTTC.

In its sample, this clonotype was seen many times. The CDR3 region is CASSDIQSNEKLFF. Written as DNA, the CDR3 is TGTGCCAGCAGTGATATACAGTCTAATGAAAAACTGTTTTTT. The chain couples TRBV25-1 to TRBJ1-4; D gene uncertain. This CDR3 has 14 residues. Germline-derived CDR1 and CDR2 are MGHDK and SYGVNS. V was cut by 3 bases and J by 3 bases, with 8 bases left in between.

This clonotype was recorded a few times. The DNA of the CDR3 is TGTGCCAGCAGCCAAGGACTAGCGGGGTCCTACGAGCAGTACTTC. It codes for CASSQGLAGSYEQYF. This chain connects TRBV4-2 to TRBJ2-7, with TRBD2 matching over 11 bases. Germline CDR1 and CDR2: LGHNA and YNFKEQ. With V trimmed by 1 base and J by 1 base, 0 bases remained unmatched. The CDR3 is 15 amino acids.

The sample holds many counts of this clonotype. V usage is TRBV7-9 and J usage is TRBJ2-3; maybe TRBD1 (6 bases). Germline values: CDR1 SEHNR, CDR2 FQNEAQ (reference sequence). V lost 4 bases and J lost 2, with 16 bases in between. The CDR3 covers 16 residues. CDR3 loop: CASSSSDSLPTDTQYF. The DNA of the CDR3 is TGTGCCAGCAGCTCCTCGGACAGTTTGCCCACAGATACGCAGTATTTT.

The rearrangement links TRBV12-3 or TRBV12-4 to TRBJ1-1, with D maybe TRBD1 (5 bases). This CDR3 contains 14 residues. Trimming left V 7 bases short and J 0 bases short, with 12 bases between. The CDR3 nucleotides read TGTGCCAGCACGGCCGGGACGGTGAACACTGAAGCTTTCTTT. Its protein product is CASTAGTVNTEAFF.

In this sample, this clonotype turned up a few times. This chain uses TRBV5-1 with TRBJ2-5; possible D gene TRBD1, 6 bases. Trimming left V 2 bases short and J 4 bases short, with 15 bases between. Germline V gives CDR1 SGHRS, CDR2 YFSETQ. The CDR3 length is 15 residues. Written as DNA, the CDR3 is TGCGCCAGCAGCTTACGGTGGGGGCGAGGAGAGACCCAGTACTTC. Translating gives CASSLRWGRGETQYF.

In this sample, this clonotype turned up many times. CDR3 sequence (DNA): TGTGCCATCAGTGTTCTGGCAGGGGCGAAAGAGACCCAGTACTTC. Translating it yields CAISVLAGAKETQYF. The rearrangement uses TRBV10-3 and TRBJ2-5; D is perhaps TRBD1 (6 bases). Trimming took off 4 bases at V and 3 bases at J, with 15 bases between the two ends. Germline V CDR1 and CDR2: ENHRY, SYGVKD. The CDR3 loop spans 15 amino acids.

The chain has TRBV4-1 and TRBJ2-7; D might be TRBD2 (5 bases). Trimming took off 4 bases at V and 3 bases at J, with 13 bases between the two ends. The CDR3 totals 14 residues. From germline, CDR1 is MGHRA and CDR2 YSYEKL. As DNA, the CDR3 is TGCGCCAGCAGCCCAAGGGTGAGGGACTACGAGCAGTACTTC. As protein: CASSPRVRDYEQYF.

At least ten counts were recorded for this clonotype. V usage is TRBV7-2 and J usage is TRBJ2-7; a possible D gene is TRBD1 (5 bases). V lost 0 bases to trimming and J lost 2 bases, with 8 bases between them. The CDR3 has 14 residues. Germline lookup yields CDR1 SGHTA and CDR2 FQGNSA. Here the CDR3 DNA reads TGTGCCAGCAGCTTAGCCAGGGTGACCTACGAGCAGTACGTC. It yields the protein CASSLARVTYEQYV.

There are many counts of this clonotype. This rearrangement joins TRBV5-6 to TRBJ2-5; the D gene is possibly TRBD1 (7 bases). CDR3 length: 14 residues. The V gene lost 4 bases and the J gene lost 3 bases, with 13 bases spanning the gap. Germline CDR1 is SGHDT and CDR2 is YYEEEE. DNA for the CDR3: TGTGCCAGCAGCCGGAGGGGGCTGAAAGAGACCCAGTACTTC. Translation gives CASSRRGLKETQYF. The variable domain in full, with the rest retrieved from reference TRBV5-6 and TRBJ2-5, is DAGVTQSPTHLIKTRGQQVTLRCSPKSGHDTVSWYQQALGQGPQFIFQYYEEEERQRGNFPDRFSGHQFPNYSSELNVNALLLGDSALYLCASSRRGLKETQYFGPGTRLLVL.

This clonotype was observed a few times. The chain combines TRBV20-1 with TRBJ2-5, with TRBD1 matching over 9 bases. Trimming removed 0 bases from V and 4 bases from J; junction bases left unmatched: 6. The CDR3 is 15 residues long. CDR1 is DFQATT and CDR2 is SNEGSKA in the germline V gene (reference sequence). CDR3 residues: CSARELRTGVETQYF. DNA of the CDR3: TGCAGTGCTAGAGAGCTCCGGACAGGGGTAGAGACCCAGTACTTC.

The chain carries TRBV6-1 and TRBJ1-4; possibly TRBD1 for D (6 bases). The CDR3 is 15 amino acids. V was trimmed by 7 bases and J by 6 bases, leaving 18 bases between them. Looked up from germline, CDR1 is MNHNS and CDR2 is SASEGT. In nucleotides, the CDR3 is TGTGCCAGCAACCCCCGGTACAGGGCGGATGAAAAACTGTTTTTT. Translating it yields CASNPRYRADEKLFF.

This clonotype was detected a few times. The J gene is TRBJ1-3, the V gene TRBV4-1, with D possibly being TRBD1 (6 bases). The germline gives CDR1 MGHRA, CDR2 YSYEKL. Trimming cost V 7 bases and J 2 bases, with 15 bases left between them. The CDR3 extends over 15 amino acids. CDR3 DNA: TGCGCCAGCACCCTTGACGGGGGGCCTGGAAACACCATATATTTT. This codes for CASTLDGGPGNTIYF.

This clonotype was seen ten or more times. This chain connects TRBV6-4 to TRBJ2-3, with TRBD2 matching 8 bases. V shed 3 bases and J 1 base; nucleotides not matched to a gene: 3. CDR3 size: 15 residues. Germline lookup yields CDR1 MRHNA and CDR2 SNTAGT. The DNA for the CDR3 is TGTGCCAGCAGTGAGGGTAGCGGGGGCACAGATACGCAGTATTTT. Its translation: CASSEGSGGTDTQYF.

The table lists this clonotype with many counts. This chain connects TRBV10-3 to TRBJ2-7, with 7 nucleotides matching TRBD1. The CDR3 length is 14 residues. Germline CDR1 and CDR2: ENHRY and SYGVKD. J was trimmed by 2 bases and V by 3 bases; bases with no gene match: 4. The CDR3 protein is CAISETGAPYEQYF. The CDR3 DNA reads TGTGCCATCAGTGAAACAGGGGCACCCTACGAGCAGTACTTC.

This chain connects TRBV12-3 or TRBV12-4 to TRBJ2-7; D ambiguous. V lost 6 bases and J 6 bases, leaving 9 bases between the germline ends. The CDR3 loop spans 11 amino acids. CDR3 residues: CASSPWGEQYV. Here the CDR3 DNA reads TGTGCCAGCAGCCCGTGGGGCGAGCAGTACGTC.

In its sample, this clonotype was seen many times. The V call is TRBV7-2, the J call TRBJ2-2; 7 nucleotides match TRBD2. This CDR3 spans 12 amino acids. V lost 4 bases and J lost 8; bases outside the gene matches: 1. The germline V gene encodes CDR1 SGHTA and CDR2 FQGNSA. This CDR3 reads CASSYSGGELFF. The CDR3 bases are TGTGCCAGCAGCTATAGCGGGGGGGAGCTGTTTTTT. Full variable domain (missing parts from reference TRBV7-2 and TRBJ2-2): GAGVSQSPSNKVTEKGKDVELRCDPISGHTALYWYRQSLGQGLEFLIYFQGNSAPDKSGLPSDRFSAERTGGSVSTLTIQRTQQEDSAVYLCASSYSGGELFFGEGSRLTVL.

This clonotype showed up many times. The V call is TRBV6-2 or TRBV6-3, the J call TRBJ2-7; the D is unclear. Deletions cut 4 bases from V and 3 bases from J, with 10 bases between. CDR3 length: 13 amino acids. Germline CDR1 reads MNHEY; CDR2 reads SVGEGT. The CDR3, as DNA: TGTGCCAGCAGTTCGACATCTTACTACGAGCAGTACGTC. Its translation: CASSSTSYYEQYV.

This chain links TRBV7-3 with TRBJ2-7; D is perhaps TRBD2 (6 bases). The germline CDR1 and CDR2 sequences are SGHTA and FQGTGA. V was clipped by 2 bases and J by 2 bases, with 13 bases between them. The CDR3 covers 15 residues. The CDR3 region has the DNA TGTGCCAGCAGCTTAGGGCCCGCGGGACCCTACGAGCAGTACTTC. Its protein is CASSLGPAGPYEQYF.